This T cell receptor beta chain emerged from a study of CD8 T cells in ankylosing spondylitis. Germline assignment: CDR1 SEHNR and CDR2 FQNEAQ (reference sequence). CDR3 length equals 14 residues. Unmatched junction bases numbered 5, after V lost 7 bases and J lost 6 bases. Study-wide results and limits: Past studies reported some motif variants in reactive arthritis synovial fluid and blood.

One entry per CDR3 protein, called by TCRdb with MiXCR from the 5' RACE reads. The sample holds approximately 100,000 distinct CDR3 sequences, about 8.3% seen once. Comments on this clonotype: Antigen: not known.

The clonotype originates from a male donor with ankylosing spondylitis or in good health (not recorded which). V and J are TRBV7-9 and TRBJ2-2; 10 nucleotides agree with TRBD2. The material sequenced was blood, either unsorted or a sorted T cell fraction (not recorded which). The CDR3: CASTRTSGPGELFF. CDR3 DNA: TGTGCCAGCACCAGGACTAGCGGTCCCGGGGAGCTGTTTTTT. The full variable domain, its missing parts supplied by reference TRBV7-9 and TRBJ2-2, is DTGVSQNPRHKITKRGQNVTFRCDPISEHNRLYWYRQTLGQGPEFLTYFQNEAQLEKSRLLSDRFSAERPKGSFSTLEIQRTEQGDSAMYLCASTRTSGPGELFFGEGSRLTVL.